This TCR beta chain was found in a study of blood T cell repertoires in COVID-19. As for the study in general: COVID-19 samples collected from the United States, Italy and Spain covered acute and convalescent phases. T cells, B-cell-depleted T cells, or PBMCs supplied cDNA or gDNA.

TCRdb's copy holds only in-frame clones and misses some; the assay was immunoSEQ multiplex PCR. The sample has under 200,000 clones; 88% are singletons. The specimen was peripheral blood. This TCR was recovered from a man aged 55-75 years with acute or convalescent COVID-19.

The CDR3 loop is CASSSSGGGVWNEQFF. CDR3 in DNA: TGTGCCAGCAGCTCCTCGGGAGGGGGGGTTTGGAATGAGCAGTTCTTC. This chain uses TRBV11-2 with TRBJ2-1; TRBD2 matches at 8 bases. The V gene's germline CDR1 is SGHAT and CDR2 FQNNGV. Trimming removed 4 bases from V and 7 bases from J; junction bases left unmatched: 12. The CDR3 runs to 16 residues. The full variable domain, in which reference TRBV11-2 and TRBJ2-1 provide the parts outside the CDR3, is EAGVAQSPRYKIIEKRQSVAFWCNPISGHATLYWYQQILGQGPKLLIQFQNNGVVDDSQLPKDRFSAERLKGVDSTLKIQPAKLEDSAVYLCASSSSGGGVWNEQFFGPGTRLTVL.